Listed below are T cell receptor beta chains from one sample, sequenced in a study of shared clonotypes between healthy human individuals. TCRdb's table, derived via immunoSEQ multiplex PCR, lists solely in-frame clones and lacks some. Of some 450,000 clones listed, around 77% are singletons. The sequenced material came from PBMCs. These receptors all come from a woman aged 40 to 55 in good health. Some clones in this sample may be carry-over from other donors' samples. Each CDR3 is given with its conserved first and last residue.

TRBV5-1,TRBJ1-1,CASSLGTGKDTEAFF
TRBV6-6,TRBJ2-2,CASSTPDRGSTGELFF
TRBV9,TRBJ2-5,CASSVAGVETQYF
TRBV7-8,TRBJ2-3,CASSFQLAGGLDTQYF
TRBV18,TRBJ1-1,CASSPGARVGNTEAFF
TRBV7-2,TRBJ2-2,CASSFFGELFF
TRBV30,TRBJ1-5,CAWNMGGNQPQHF
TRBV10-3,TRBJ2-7,CAITRDRGYEQYF
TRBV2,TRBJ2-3,CASSPIAGGGTQYF
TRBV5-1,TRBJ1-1,CASSPQGAGTEAFF
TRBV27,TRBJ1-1,CASSTQGFTEAFF
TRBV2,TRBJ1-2,CASSEKREVVYTF
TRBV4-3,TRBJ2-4,CASSQDAGVRNIQYF
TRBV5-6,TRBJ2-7,CASSPGSRRVLYEQYF
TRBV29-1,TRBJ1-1,CSVDIGGGTEAFF
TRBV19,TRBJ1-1,CASSMIPGAEAFF
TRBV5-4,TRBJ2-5,CASSQGTSGMKEQYF
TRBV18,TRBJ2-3,CASSLSRGSPDTQYF
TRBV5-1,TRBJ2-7,CASSLGGTDPYEQYF
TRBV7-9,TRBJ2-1,CASSSRRRSYNEQFF
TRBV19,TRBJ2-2,CASSLGLAGNTGELFF
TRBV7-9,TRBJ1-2,CASSPPGQGQKGYTF
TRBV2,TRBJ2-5,CASTETSGKETQYF
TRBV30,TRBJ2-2,CAWSLFGAGPWAGELFF
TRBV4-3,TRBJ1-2,CASSQGQGDSYGYTF
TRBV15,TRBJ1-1,CATSITGITEAFF
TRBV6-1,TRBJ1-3,CAIGTGGVGNTIYF
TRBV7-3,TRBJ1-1,CASSLARGAEAFF
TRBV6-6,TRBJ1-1,CASNSGSNTEAFF
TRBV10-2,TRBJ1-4,CASSDWEGQKLFF
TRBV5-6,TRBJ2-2,CASSETGGRTGELFF
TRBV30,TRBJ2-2,CAWSVSGTHTGELFF
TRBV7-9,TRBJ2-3,CASSSSGRYTDTQYF
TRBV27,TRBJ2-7,CASSLGGGEGYEQYF
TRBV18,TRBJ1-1,CASSPSQGSNTEAFF
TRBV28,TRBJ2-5,CASSSASAQYF
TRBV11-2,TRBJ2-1,CASSLGLLREQFF
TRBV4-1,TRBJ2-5,CASSQVIAVLQETQYF
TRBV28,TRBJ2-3,CASRKSLGTDTQYF
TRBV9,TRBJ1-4,CASSGGNNYEKLFF
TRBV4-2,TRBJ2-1,CASSQRLADNEQFF
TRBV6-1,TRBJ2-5,CASTQGEETQYF
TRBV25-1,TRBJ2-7,CASSESDYMGYEQYF
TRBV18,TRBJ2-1,CASSPTDNEQFF
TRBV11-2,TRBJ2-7,CATAGQTYEQYF
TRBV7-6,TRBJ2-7,CASSLALGGDYEQYF
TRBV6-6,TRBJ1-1,CASTLGTGWGTEAFF
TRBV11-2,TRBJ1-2,CASSPVGNYGYTF
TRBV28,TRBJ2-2,CASSSLGEGTGELFF
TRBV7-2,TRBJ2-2,CASSLRAGVAGELFF
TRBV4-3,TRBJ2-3,CASSQDGGRLTDTQYF
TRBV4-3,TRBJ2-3,CASSSQVTLADTQYF
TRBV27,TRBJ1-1,CASSPRGVEAFF
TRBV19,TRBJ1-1,CASSTQTVNTEAFF
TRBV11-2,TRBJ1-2,CASSLVRTNYGYTF
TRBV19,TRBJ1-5,CASSMGTSYQPQHF
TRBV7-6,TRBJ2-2,CASSLQTSGLRGELFF
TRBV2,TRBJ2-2,CASSGQGTGELFF
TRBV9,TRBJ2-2,CASSALSGRGTGELFF